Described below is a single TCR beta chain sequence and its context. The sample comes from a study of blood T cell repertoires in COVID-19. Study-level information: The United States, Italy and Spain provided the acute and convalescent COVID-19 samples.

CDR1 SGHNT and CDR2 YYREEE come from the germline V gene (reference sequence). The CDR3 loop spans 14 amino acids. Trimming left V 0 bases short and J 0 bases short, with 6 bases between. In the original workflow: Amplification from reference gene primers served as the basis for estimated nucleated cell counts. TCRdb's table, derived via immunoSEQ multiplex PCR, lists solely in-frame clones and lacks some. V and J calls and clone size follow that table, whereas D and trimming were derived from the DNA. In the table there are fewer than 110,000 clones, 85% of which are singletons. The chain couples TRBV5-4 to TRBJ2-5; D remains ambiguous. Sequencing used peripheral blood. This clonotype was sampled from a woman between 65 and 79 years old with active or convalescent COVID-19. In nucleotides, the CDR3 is TGTGCCAGCAGCTTGGCCTCGTACCAAGAGACCCAGTACTTC. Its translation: CASSLASYQETQYF.